What follows are 25 T cell receptor beta chains derived from one specimen sequenced in a study of cytomegalovirus exposure and HLA in healthy donors (dated by TCRdb to 2016 to 2017). Library creation used the immunoSEQ multiplex PCR assay. The multiplex PCR relied on a mix of 60 forward primers for TCR Vbeta segments and 13 reverse primers for TCR Jbeta segments. Sourced from immuneACCESS, this table was stored by TCRdb with only in-frame sequences that have V and J called. A share of the clones is absent; for the studies checked, an unresolved V gene accounts for under half, and the remainder has no known explanation. The sample table records 100,000 to 150,000 clones; more than 60% of these occur just once. In total, the top ten clones hold 1.8% of the sample. The specimen sequenced was PBMCs. The receptor set was obtained from a woman in her forties in good health and CMV-seronegative.

J is TRBJ2-5 and V is TRBV12-5, with D perhaps matching TRBD1 (5 bases). V was trimmed by 3 bases and J by 2 bases, leaving 25 bases between them. The CDR3 loop spans 19 amino acids. The germline CDR1 and CDR2 sequences are LGHNT and FRNRAP. CDR3 nucleotides: TGTGCTAGTGGTTTTCCCGAGTGGGGCCCCGGTCATTGGCAAGAGACCCAGTACTTC. Amino acid sequence: CASGFPEWGPGHWQETQYF.

This chain uses TRBV6-1 with TRBJ2-1; possible D gene TRBD2, 6 bases. The germline gives CDR1 MNHNS, CDR2 SASEGT. Trimming took off 4 bases at V and 7 bases at J, with 11 bases between the two ends. CDR3 length: 13 amino acids. Here the CDR3 reads CASSAGARNEQFF. The CDR3 DNA follows: TGTGCCAGCAGTGCGGGAGCTCGGAATGAGCAGTTCTTC.

V gene TRBV20-1 combines with J gene TRBJ2-5, with unresolved D. Germline V gene lookup returns CDR1 DFQATT and CDR2 SNEGSKA (reference sequence). CDR3 size: 10 residues. With 5 bases removed from V and 5 bases from J, the gap between germline ends came to 6 bases. The CDR3 nucleotides are TGCAGTGCTGCCCGGGAGACCCAGTACTTC. Residues: CSAARETQYF.

This chain links TRBV11-2 with TRBJ2-1; 11 positions match TRBD2. V was clipped by 5 bases and J by 3 bases; unmatched bases: 6. Per the germline V gene, CDR1 is SGHAT and CDR2 is FQNNGV. CDR3 length: 16 amino acids. In nucleotides, the CDR3 is TGTGCCAGCAGCGAGAGGACTAGCGGGCACTACAATGAGCAGTTCTTC. Translating it yields CASSERTSGHYNEQFF. The variable domain in full, with the rest retrieved from reference TRBV11-2 and TRBJ2-1, is EAGVAQSPRYKIIEKRQSVAFWCNPISGHATLYWYQQILGQGPKLLIQFQNNGVVDDSQLPKDRFSAERLKGVDSTLKIQPAKLEDSAVYLCASSERTSGHYNEQFFGPGTRLTVL.

This clone was seen only once. The rearrangement links TRBV7-7 to TRBJ1-5; TRBD1 aligns across 7 bases. Germline CDR1 is SSHAT and CDR2 is FNYEAQ (reference sequence). The CDR3 is 15 amino acids. J lost 2 bases, V lost 1 base, and 2 bases had no gene match. The CDR3 spells CASSLEDRGNQPQHF. The CDR3, as DNA: TGTGCCAGCAGCTTAGAAGACAGGGGCAATCAGCCCCAGCATTTT.

V and J are TRBV18 and TRBJ1-3; 9 nucleotides match TRBD1. V shed 1 base, J shed 1 base, and the junction held 8 bases outside the gene matches. The CDR3 is 18 residues long. The V gene's germline CDR1 is KGHSH and CDR2 LQKENI. DNA of the CDR3: TGTGCCAGCTCACCACTTTTCCTACAGGGGGCATCTGGAAACACCATATATTTT. Translated, it gives CASSPLFLQGASGNTIYF. Full variable domain (remainder filled in from reference TRBV18 and TRBJ1-3): NAGVMQNPRHLVRRRGQEARLRCSPMKGHSHVYWYRQLPEEGLKFMVYLQKENIIDESGMPKERFSAEFPKEGPSILRIQQVVRGDSAAYFCASSPLFLQGASGNTIYFGEGSWLTVV.

The chain is built from TRBV9 and TRBJ2-1; 12 bases align to TRBD2. Losses at the gene ends were 0 bases for V and 3 bases for J; bases not matched to a gene: 13. The CDR3 is made up of 20 amino acids. Germline CDR1 is SGDLS and CDR2 is YYNGEE. CDR3: CASSVGGRGLAGVYYNEQFF. In nucleotides, the CDR3 is TGTGCCAGCAGCGTAGGGGGCAGGGGACTAGCGGGCGTTTACTACAATGAGCAGTTCTTC.

The chain couples TRBV28 to TRBJ2-5; 10 bases agree with TRBD2. Germline loops: CDR1 MDHEN, CDR2 SYDVKM. This CDR3 has 13 residues. V lost 6 bases and J lost 4; bases outside the gene matches: 2. CDR3 in DNA: TGTGCCAGCAGGGTAGCGGGAGGAGAGACCCAGTACTTC. It translates to CASRVAGGETQYF. Together with reference TRBV28 and TRBJ2-5, the CDR3 gives the full variable domain: DVKVTQSSRYLVKRTGEKVFLECVQDMDHENMFWYRQDPGLGLRLIYFSYDVKMKEKGDIPEGYSVSREKKERFSLILESASTNQTSMYLCASRVAGGETQYFGPGTRLLVL.

This chain links TRBV28 with TRBJ2-1, with 9 positions matching TRBD2. In germline, CDR1 is MDHEN, CDR2 SYDVKM. The ends lost 8 bases at V and 8 bases at J; junction bases unmatched: 13. CDR3 size: 15 residues. CDR3 in DNA: TGTGCCAGCTCGGGTTCGTCAGCGGGAGGACATGAGCAGTTCTTC. As protein: CASSGSSAGGHEQFF.

The V gene is TRBV5-5, the J gene TRBJ2-3; weak D call: TRBD2 (6 bases). CDR1 SGHKS and CDR2 YYEKEE come from the germline V gene (reference sequence). There are 16 residues in the CDR3. The V gene lost 2 bases and the J gene lost 4 bases, with 17 bases spanning the gap. CDR3 loop: CASSFRDSIRADTQYF. CDR3 bases: TGTGCCAGCAGCTTCCGGGACTCGATTCGGGCAGATACGCAGTATTTT.

J is TRBJ1-5 and V is TRBV5-1, with D possibly matching TRBD1 (6 bases). Germline lookup yields CDR1 SGHRS and CDR2 YFSETQ. The CDR3 spans 16 residues. Trimming took off 0 bases at V and 4 bases at J, with 14 bases between the two ends. CDR3: CASSLGTGSRNQPQHF. In DNA, the CDR3 is TGCGCCAGCAGCTTGGGTACAGGGTCCAGAAATCAGCCCCAGCATTTT.

V is TRBV19 and J is TRBJ2-7, with 7 bases aligning to TRBD2. CDR1 is LNHDA, CDR2 SQIVND, per germline (reference sequence). V gave up 5 bases and J gave up 3 bases; unmatched junction bases: 10. CDR3 length equals 15 residues. The CDR3 DNA follows: TGTGCCAGTAGTCCCCTGGGCGGGAGTATCTACGAGCAGTACTTC. This gives the protein CASSPLGGSIYEQYF.

J is TRBJ1-5 and V is TRBV2; weak D call: TRBD1 (5 bases). CDR3 size: 12 residues. Trimming removed 6 bases from V and 12 bases from J, with 15 bases in between. Germline V gene data show CDR1 as SNHLY and CDR2 as FYNNEI. The CDR3 DNA reads as TGTGCCAGCAGGGGCGGGGGGGTAGTCCAGCATTTT. This translates into CASRGGGVVQHF.

The rearrangement uses TRBV19 and TRBJ2-7; 9 nucleotides line up with TRBD2. The CDR3 length is 14 residues. J gave up 6 bases and V 5 bases, and 8 bases lay outside the gene matches. Germline CDR1 is LNHDA and CDR2 is SQIVND (reference sequence). CDR3 DNA: TGTGCCAGTAGTCGGACTAGCGATCCCTCCGAGCAGTACTTC. Its translation: CASSRTSDPSEQYF.

This clone came up a few times. The V gene is TRBV9, the J gene TRBJ2-1; D possibly corresponds to TRBD2 (5 bases). The CDR3 totals 15 residues. Between the trimmed V and J ends, which lost 1 base and 7 bases, there was a span of 15 bases. CDR1 is SGDLS, CDR2 YYNGEE, per germline. The CDR3 DNA sequence: TGTGCCAGCAGCGTAACCGGACTCTCGGGGAATGAGCAGTTCTTC. This codes for CASSVTGLSGNEQFF.

The J gene is TRBJ2-1, the V gene TRBV5-1; D unclear. Germline V gene sequence: CDR1 SGHRS, CDR2 YFSETQ. CDR3 length: 16 amino acids. Trimming removed 0 bases from V and 3 bases from J, with 13 bases in between. CDR3 bases: TGCGCCAGCAGCTTGGTCGCAAACCACAACTACAATGAGCAGTTCTTC. Translated: CASSLVANHNYNEQFF.

The chain employs TRBV7-8 and TRBJ1-2, with D tentatively TRBD1 (6 bases). Germline loops: CDR1 SGHVS, CDR2 FQNEAQ. V was trimmed by 1 base and J by 4 bases, leaving 13 bases between them. The CDR3 totals 15 residues. The CDR3, as DNA: TGTGCCAGCAGCTTAGAGGGGGGGATGGGCTATGGCTACACCTTC. Amino acid sequence: CASSLEGGMGYGYTF.

The rearrangement links TRBV27 to TRBJ2-3, with TRBD2 matching over 8 bases. V lost 6 bases, J lost 4 bases, and 12 bases stayed unmatched. CDR1 and CDR2 (germline): MNHEY, SMNVEV (reference sequence). The CDR3 is made up of 16 amino acids. This chain's CDR3 is CASSPTGTRRSDTQYF. The DNA for the CDR3 is TGTGCCAGCAGCCCCACCGGGACTAGGAGGTCAGATACGCAGTATTTT.

This sequence joins TRBV19 and TRBJ2-2, with 11 bases identical to TRBD2. The CDR3 consists of 16 residues. Germline loops: CDR1 LNHDA, CDR2 SQIVND (reference sequence). V gave up 8 bases and J gave up 6 bases; unmatched junction bases: 11. The CDR3 loop is CASQRGLADPPGELFF. The CDR3 DNA follows: TGTGCCAGTCAAAGGGGACTAGCGGACCCGCCCGGGGAGCTGTTTTTT.

This rearrangement joins TRBV6-1 to TRBJ1-4; 8 bases map to TRBD1. The CDR3 covers 15 residues. Looked up from germline, CDR1 is MNHNS and CDR2 is SASEGT. V was clipped by 2 bases and J by 3 bases; unmatched bases: 2. The CDR3 DNA sequence: TGTGCCAGCAGTGAACAGGGGGCCTCTAATGAAAAACTGTTTTTT. This encodes CASSEQGASNEKLFF.

V gene TRBV15 combines with J gene TRBJ1-2, with 8 bases fitting TRBD1. The CDR3 extends over 15 amino acids. J was trimmed by 3 bases and V by 0 bases; bases with no gene match: 3. The germline V gene encodes CDR1 LNHNV and CDR2 YYDKDF (reference sequence). CDR3 region: CATSRDPDRDYGYTF. The CDR3 coding sequence is TGTGCCACCAGCAGAGATCCGGACAGGGACTATGGCTACACCTTC.

V and J are TRBV5-6 and TRBJ2-5; D may be TRBD1 (6 bases). Germline V gives CDR1 SGHDT, CDR2 YYEEEE. CDR3 length: 15 residues. V was pared by 2 bases and J by 5 bases, with 16 bases between. This CDR3 is CASSLYLQGGETQYF. Here the CDR3 DNA reads TGTGCCAGCAGCTTATACCTACAGGGCGGTGAGACCCAGTACTTC.

The chain carries TRBV2 and TRBJ2-3; 7 nucleotides agree with TRBD1. The trim removed 1 base at V and 3 bases at J, leaving 4 bases unmatched. The CDR3 extends over 15 amino acids. Germline loops: CDR1 SNHLY, CDR2 FYNNEI. Here the CDR3 DNA reads TGTGCCAGCAGTGAAGAAGGGGGCGTGACAGATACGCAGTATTTT. This codes for CASSEEGGVTDTQYF. Based on the CDR3 plus reference TRBV2 and TRBJ2-3, the full variable domain is EPEVTQTPSHQVTQMGQEVILRCVPISNHLYFYWYRQILGQKVEFLVSFYNNEISEKSEIFDDQFSVERPDGSNFTLKIRSTKLEDSAMYFCASSEEGGVTDTQYFGPGTRLTVL.

V is TRBV19 and J is TRBJ1-5; D is possibly TRBD1 (6 bases). Germline V gene data show CDR1 as LNHDA and CDR2 as SQIVND (reference sequence). The CDR3 runs to 13 residues. V was shortened by 7 bases and J by 9 bases, with 16 bases between the two germline ends. Here the CDR3 reads CASTGGRDRPQHF. The CDR3 DNA reads as TGTGCCAGTACCGGGGGGCGTGATCGGCCCCAGCATTTT.

The rearrangement joins TRBV19 to TRBJ1-3; D is unresolved. CDR1 LNHDA and CDR2 SQIVND come from the germline V gene (reference sequence). Trimming left V 7 bases short and J 0 bases short, with 7 bases between. The CDR3 runs 13 residues. In DNA form, the CDR3 reads TGTGCCAGTAAATACAACTCTGGAAACACCATATATTTT. Protein sequence: CASKYNSGNTIYF. The full variable domain, completed using reference TRBV19 and TRBJ1-3, is DGGITQSPKYLFRKEGQNVTLSCEQNLNHDAMYWYRQDPGQGLRLIYYSQIVNDFQKGDIAEGYSVSREKKESFPLTVTSAQKNPTAFYLCASKYNSGNTIYFGEGSWLTVV.